These 28 T cell receptor beta chains share one sample of origin, sequenced in a study of shared clonotypes between healthy human individuals. Data came from immunoSEQ multiplex PCR; TCRdb stores just in-frame clones and leaves some out. This sample has fewer than 700,000 clones, with about 80% found just once. Sequences were obtained from PBMCs. Source of these receptors: a woman in her thirties or forties in good health. Some clones in this sample may be carry-over from other donors' samples.

V gene TRBV30 combines with J gene TRBJ2-7; D uncertain. V lost 2 bases, J lost 7 bases, and 15 bases lay in between. The germline V gene encodes CDR1 GTSNPN and CDR2 SVGIG (reference sequence). The CDR3 is 13 residues long. The CDR3 sequence is CAWSIDTPGEQYF. DNA for the CDR3: TGTGCCTGGAGTATTGATACACCGGGTGAGCAGTACTTC.

This chain connects TRBV11-3 to TRBJ2-1, with D unclear. The CDR3 covers 13 residues. Trimming left V 1 base short and J 4 bases short, with 5 bases between. Germline-derived CDR1 and CDR2 are SGHNT and YENEEA. Here the CDR3 reads CASSLAEYNEQFF. The DNA for the CDR3 is TGTGCCAGCAGCTTAGCGGAATACAATGAGCAGTTCTTC.

Details on this clone: Other DNA sequences of this sample code for an identical CDR3. The chain has TRBV5-1 and TRBJ1-2; D not certain. This CDR3 has 13 amino acids. Germline V gives CDR1 SGHRS, CDR2 YFSETQ. V dropped 0 bases and J dropped 4 bases, with 7 bases sitting between them. DNA of the CDR3: TGCGCCAGCAGCTTGGAGGGAGGCTATGGCTACACCTTC. Translating it yields CASSLEGGYGYTF.

V and J are TRBV15 and TRBJ2-2, with a tentative D call TRBD1 (5 bases). Germline values: CDR1 LNHNV, CDR2 YYDKDF (reference sequence). This CDR3 has 14 residues. The germline V and J ends were trimmed by 6 bases and 1 base, with 9 bases remaining between them. The CDR3 reads CATRTDVNTGELFF. The CDR3 DNA reads TGTGCCACCAGGACAGACGTGAACACCGGGGAGCTGTTTTTT.

The genes are TRBV6-5 and TRBJ1-1; D gene ambiguous. Trimming took off 7 bases at V and 4 bases at J, with 13 bases between the two ends. The germline V gene has CDR1 MNHEY and CDR2 SVGAGI. The CDR3 spans 13 residues. CDR3 protein: CASTTRALTEAFF. DNA of the CDR3: TGTGCCAGCACCACAAGGGCTCTCACTGAAGCTTTCTTT.

The chain carries TRBV5-4 and TRBJ2-2, with D unclear. The CDR3 is 14 residues long. The V gene lost 4 bases and the J gene lost 3 bases, with 10 bases spanning the gap. The V gene's germline CDR1 is SGHNT and CDR2 YYREEE (reference sequence). The CDR3 protein is CASSPTPDTGELFF. The CDR3 DNA follows: TGTGCCAGCAGCCCCACCCCGGACACCGGGGAGCTGTTTTTT.

The gene calls are TRBV6-1 and TRBJ2-2; TRBD2 matches 9 bases. Germline V gene data show CDR1 as MNHNS and CDR2 as SASEGT. The CDR3 contains 16 residues. V dropped 4 bases and J dropped 5; count of bases not matched to a gene: 8. The CDR3 sequence is CASSGKLAGLTGELFF. The CDR3 bases are TGTGCCAGCAGTGGAAAACTAGCGGGTCTAACCGGGGAGCTGTTTTTT.

The J gene is TRBJ2-3, the V gene TRBV30; tentative D call: TRBD2 (5 bases). V lost 1 base and J 1 base, leaving 12 bases between the germline ends. The CDR3 length is 15 residues. The germline V gene has CDR1 GTSNPN and CDR2 SVGIG (reference sequence). The CDR3 DNA sequence: TGTGCCTGGAGTGGCCTAGCCGGAGGCACAGATACGCAGTATTTT. Protein: CAWSGLAGGTDTQYF. Full variable domain (missing parts from reference TRBV30 and TRBJ2-3): SQTIHQWPATLVQPVGSPLSLECTVEGTSNPNLYWYRQAAGRGLQLLFYSVGIGQISSEVPQNLSASRPQDRQFILSSKKLLLSDSGFYLCAWSGLAGGTDTQYFGPGTRLTVL.

About this clone: This probably arose from a read error, given a far larger clone one base away. The rearrangement links TRBV7-6 to TRBJ2-2; TRBD2 matches at 9 bases. The junction had 8 bases not matched to a gene; V was cut back by 5 bases and J by 1 base. The CDR3 is 17 amino acids. Germline assignment: CDR1 SGHVS and CDR2 FNYEAQ. The CDR3 DNA reads TGTGCCAGCAGCCTTCTACTAGCGGGTCTGAACACCGGGGAGCTGTTTTTT. Protein sequence: CASSLLLAGLNTGELFF.

The rearrangement uses TRBV2 and TRBJ2-3; 12 nucleotides align to TRBD2. CDR1 and CDR2 (germline): SNHLY, FYNNEI. V lost 6 bases to trimming and J lost 5 bases; unmatched junction nucleotides: 6. CDR3 size: 15 residues. The CDR3 protein is CASRKTGLAGDTQYF. The CDR3 DNA reads TGTGCCAGCAGAAAGACGGGACTAGCGGGAGATACGCAGTATTTT.

The V call is TRBV2, the J call TRBJ2-1; TRBD2 agrees at 10 bases. The CDR3 is 13 amino acids. V gave up 11 bases and J gave up 9 bases; unmatched junction bases: 10. Germline CDR1 and CDR2: SNHLY and FYNNEI. The CDR3 nucleotides are TGTGCCTGCGTCGAGCGGGAGGGCCTTGAGCAGTTCTTC. Protein: CACVEREGLEQFF.

Remarks on this clone: The junction differs from germline at one of its ends, possibly a read error. The rearrangement joins TRBV7-7 to TRBJ2-5; D may be TRBD2 (5 bases). The length of the CDR3 is 13 residues. CDR1 and CDR2 (germline): SSHAT, FNYEAQ (reference sequence). In DNA, the CDR3 is TGTGCTAGCAGCTCGGACTGGCAAGAGACCCAGTACTTC. Its translation is CASSSDWQETQYF.

The rearrangement joins TRBV5-1 to TRBJ2-5; TRBD2 matches at 10 bases. The ends lost 4 bases at V and 5 bases at J; junction bases unmatched: 11. From germline, CDR1 is SGHRS and CDR2 YFSETQ. The CDR3 has 16 residues. The DNA for the CDR3 is TGCGCCAGCAGCGTCTTAAAGCGGGAGGGCCCTGAGACCCAGTACTTC. Its protein product is CASSVLKREGPETQYF.

This chain connects TRBV6-1 to TRBJ1-4; 8 positions agree with TRBD1. The length of the CDR3 is 18 residues. Germline CDR1 is MNHNS and CDR2 is SASEGT. The junction had 11 bases not matched to a gene; V was cut back by 2 bases and J by 3 bases. The CDR3 region has the DNA TGTGCCAGCAGTGAAACGCTCGGACAGGGTCGAGCTAATGAAAAACTGTTTTTT. This sequence encodes CASSETLGQGRANEKLFF.

V and J are TRBV11-2 and TRBJ2-1, with D uncertain. The CDR3 extends over 15 amino acids. V lost 1 base to trimming and J lost 2 bases, with 9 bases between them. Germline-derived CDR1 and CDR2 are SGHAT and FQNNGV. Here the CDR3 reads CASSLGGRTYNEQFF. In DNA form, the CDR3 reads TGTGCCAGCAGCTTAGGAGGCAGAACCTACAATGAGCAGTTCTTC.

To note about this clone: In the same sample, other DNA sequences code for this CDR3. The gene calls are TRBV5-4 and TRBJ2-5, with D perhaps matching TRBD1 (5 bases). The CDR3 extends over 13 amino acids. CDR1 and CDR2 (germline): SGHNT, YYREEE (reference sequence). V was pared by 0 bases and J by 3 bases, with 6 bases between. CDR3 nucleotide sequence: TGTGCCAGCAGCTTGGGGGGCGAAGAGACCCAGTACTTC. Amino acids: CASSLGGEETQYF.

Worth noting for this clone: Other DNA sequences in this specimen translate into the identical CDR3. The chain uses TRBV28 and TRBJ1-5, with D perhaps matching TRBD1 (5 bases). V was pared by 2 bases and J by 5 bases, with 7 bases between. Germline V lookup: CDR1 MDHEN, CDR2 SYDVKM. This CDR3 is built from 13 residues. CDR3 DNA: TGTGCCAGCAGTTTACAGGGCGATCAGCCCCAGCATTTT. It specifies CASSLQGDQPQHF.

The chain joins TRBV9 to TRBJ2-3, with D possibly being TRBD2 (6 bases). Germline CDR1 is SGDLS and CDR2 is YYNGEE. The CDR3 runs to 15 residues. V was trimmed by 2 bases and J by 2 bases, leaving 12 bases between them. The CDR3 bases are TGTGCCAGCAGCGTTTGGGACTTACCCACAGATACGCAGTATTTT. This translates into CASSVWDLPTDTQYF.

A word on this clone: The same CDR3 is also encoded by other DNA sequences in this sample. The chain joins TRBV7-9 to TRBJ2-3; 7 nucleotides align to TRBD2. CDR3 size: 15 residues. Germline V lookup: CDR1 SEHNR, CDR2 FQNEAQ (reference sequence). V shed 4 bases, J shed 1 base, and the junction held 5 bases outside the gene matches. The CDR3: CASSSRLAGTDTQYF. The DNA for the CDR3 is TGTGCCAGCAGCTCAAGGCTAGCGGGCACAGATACGCAGTATTTT.

The chain joins TRBV18 to TRBJ1-1, with D perhaps TRBD1 (6 bases). V shed 0 bases and J shed 1 base, with 9 bases lying between them. The CDR3 is made up of 15 amino acids. Germline-derived CDR1 and CDR2 are KGHSH and LQKENI. The CDR3 bases are TGTGCCAGCTCACCACCGGGACATAGGAACACTGAAGCTTTCTTT. Protein product: CASSPPGHRNTEAFF.

The chain carries TRBV11-2 and TRBJ2-7; no clear D gene. CDR3 length equals 12 residues. Germline V gives CDR1 SGHAT, CDR2 FQNNGV. V gave up 4 bases and J gave up 5 bases, with 9 bases separating them. CDR3 in amino acids: CASSSSANEQYF. CDR3 DNA sequence: TGTGCCAGCAGCTCGTCGGCGAACGAGCAGTACTTC.

J is TRBJ2-7 and V is TRBV30; the D gene is possibly TRBD2 (6 bases). Trimming removed 4 bases at V and 7 bases at J, with 17 bases between. This CDR3 is 13 amino acids long. CDR1 is GTSNPN and CDR2 is SVGIG in the germline V gene (reference sequence). CDR3 loop: CAWTGVGLGEQYF. The CDR3 nucleotides are TGTGCCTGGACGGGAGTCGGTTTGGGGGAGCAGTACTTC.

Written as DNA, the CDR3 is TGTGCCAGCAGGGGTTTCGACGAGCAGTACTTC. Translated, it gives CASRGFDEQYF. The chain employs TRBV6-6 and TRBJ2-7; D not resolved. V shed 6 bases and J shed 5 bases, with 8 bases lying between them. Germline V lookup: CDR1 MNHNY, CDR2 SVGAGI (reference sequence). This CDR3 has 11 residues.

This clone showed up just a few times. Other nucleotide sequences in the sample specify the same CDR3. The genes are TRBV7-9 and TRBJ2-3, with D unresolved. The CDR3 loop spans 14 amino acids. The ends were cut back, 1 base at V and 0 bases at J, with 5 bases in the middle. Germline V lookup: CDR1 SEHNR, CDR2 FQNEAQ (reference sequence). CDR3 DNA: TGTGCCAGCAGCTTAGGTGTTAGCACAGATACGCAGTATTTT. The encoded protein is CASSLGVSTDTQYF.

J is TRBJ2-2 and V is TRBV7-2; 11 bases agree with TRBD1. The germline gives CDR1 SGHTA, CDR2 FQGNSA. The CDR3 spans 16 residues. V shed 5 bases and J 6 bases; nucleotides not matched to a gene: 8. CDR3 amino acids: CASSLPGTGGAGELFF. The CDR3 nucleotides are TGTGCCAGCAGCCTCCCCGGGACAGGGGGTGCCGGGGAGCTGTTTTTT.

This chain connects TRBV6-1 to TRBJ2-7; 7 bases match TRBD1. Germline V lookup: CDR1 MNHNS, CDR2 SASEGT. CDR3 length equals 14 residues. V dropped 8 bases and J dropped 0; count of bases not matched to a gene: 7. The CDR3 DNA follows: TGTGCCAGCCGCGAGCCAGGGGGCTCCTACGAGCAGTACTTC. Amino acids: CASREPGGSYEQYF.

This sequence joins TRBV14 and TRBJ2-7; 8 bases fit TRBD2. Germline CDR1 is SGHDN and CDR2 is FVKESK. CDR3 length: 15 amino acids. Trimming took 3 bases from V and 2 from J; bases not matched to a gene: 6. CDR3 nucleotide sequence: TGTGCCAGCAGCCAGGGTATAGCGGGAACCTACGAGCAGTACTTC. It is translated as CASSQGIAGTYEQYF.

The chain has TRBV7-2 and TRBJ2-7; 8 bases align to TRBD1. V was pared by 5 bases and J by 4 bases, with 13 bases of the junction left unmatched. The CDR3 loop spans 16 amino acids. Germline CDR1 reads SGHTA; CDR2 reads FQGNSA. The CDR3 region is CASSHNSRTGSYEQYF. CDR3 DNA sequence: TGTGCCAGCAGCCACAACTCACGGACAGGGTCTTACGAGCAGTACTTC. The full variable domain, rest sourced from reference TRBV7-2 and TRBJ2-7, is GAGVSQSPSNKVTEKGKDVELRCDPISGHTALYWYRQSLGQGLEFLIYFQGNSAPDKSGLPSDRFSAERTGGSVSTLTIQRTQQEDSAVYLCASSHNSRTGSYEQYFGPGTRLTVT.